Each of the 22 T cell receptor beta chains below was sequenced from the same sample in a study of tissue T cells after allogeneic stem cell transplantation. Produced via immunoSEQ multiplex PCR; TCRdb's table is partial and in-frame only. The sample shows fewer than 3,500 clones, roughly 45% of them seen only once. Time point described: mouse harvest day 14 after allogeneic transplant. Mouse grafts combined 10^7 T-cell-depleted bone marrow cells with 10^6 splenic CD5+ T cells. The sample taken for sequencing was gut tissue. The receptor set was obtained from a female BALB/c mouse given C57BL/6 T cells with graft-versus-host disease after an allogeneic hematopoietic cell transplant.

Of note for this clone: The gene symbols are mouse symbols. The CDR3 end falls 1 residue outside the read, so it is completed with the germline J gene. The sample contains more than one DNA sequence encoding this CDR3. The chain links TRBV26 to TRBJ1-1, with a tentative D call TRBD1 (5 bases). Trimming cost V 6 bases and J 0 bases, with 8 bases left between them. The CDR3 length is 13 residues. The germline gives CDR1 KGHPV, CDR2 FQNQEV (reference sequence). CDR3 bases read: TGTGCCAGCAGCCTGGGACAGAACACAGAAGTCTTC. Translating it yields CASSLGQNTEVF. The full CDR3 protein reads CASSLGQNTEVFF.

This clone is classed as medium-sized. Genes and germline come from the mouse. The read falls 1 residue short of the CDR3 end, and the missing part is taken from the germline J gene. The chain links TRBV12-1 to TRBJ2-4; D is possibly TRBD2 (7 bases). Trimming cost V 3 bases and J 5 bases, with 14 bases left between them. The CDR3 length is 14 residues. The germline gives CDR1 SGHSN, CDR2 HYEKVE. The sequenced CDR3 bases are TGTGCCAGCTCTAGGGGGGCTCGGGGAAACACCTTGTAC. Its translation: CASSRGARGNTLY. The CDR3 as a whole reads CASSRGARGNTLYF. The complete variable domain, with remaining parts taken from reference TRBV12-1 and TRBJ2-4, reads DSGVVQSPRHIIKEKGGRSVLTCIPISGHSNVVWYQQTLGKELKFLIQHYEKVERDKGFLPSRFSVQQFDDYHSEMNMSALELEDSAMYFCASSRGARGNTLYFGAGTRLSVL.

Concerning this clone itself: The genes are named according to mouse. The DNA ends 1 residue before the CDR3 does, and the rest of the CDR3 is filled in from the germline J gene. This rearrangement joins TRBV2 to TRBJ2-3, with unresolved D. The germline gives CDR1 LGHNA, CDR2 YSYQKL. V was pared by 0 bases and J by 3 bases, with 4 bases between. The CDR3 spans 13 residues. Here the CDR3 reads CASSQESAETLYF. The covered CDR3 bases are TGTGCCAGCAGCCAAGAGTCAGCAGAAACGCTGTAT.

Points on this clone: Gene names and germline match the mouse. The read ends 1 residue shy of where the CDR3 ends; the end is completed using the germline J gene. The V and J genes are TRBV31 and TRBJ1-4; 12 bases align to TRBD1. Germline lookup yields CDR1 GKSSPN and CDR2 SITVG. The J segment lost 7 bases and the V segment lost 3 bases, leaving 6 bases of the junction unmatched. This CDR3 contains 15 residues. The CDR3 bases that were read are TGTGCCTGGAGCCAGGGGACAGGGGGCGGCGAAAGATTATTT. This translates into CAWSQGTGGGERLF. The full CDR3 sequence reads CAWSQGTGGGERLFF.

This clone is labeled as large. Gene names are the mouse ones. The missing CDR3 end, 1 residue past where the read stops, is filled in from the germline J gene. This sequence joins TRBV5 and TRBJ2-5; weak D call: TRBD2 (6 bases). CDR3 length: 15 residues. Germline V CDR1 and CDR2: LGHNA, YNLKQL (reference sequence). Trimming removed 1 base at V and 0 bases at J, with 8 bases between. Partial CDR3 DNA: TGTGCCAGCAGCCAAGGATGGGGGAACCAAGACACCCAGTAC. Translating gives CASSQGWGNQDTQY. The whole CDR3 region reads CASSQGWGNQDTQYF.

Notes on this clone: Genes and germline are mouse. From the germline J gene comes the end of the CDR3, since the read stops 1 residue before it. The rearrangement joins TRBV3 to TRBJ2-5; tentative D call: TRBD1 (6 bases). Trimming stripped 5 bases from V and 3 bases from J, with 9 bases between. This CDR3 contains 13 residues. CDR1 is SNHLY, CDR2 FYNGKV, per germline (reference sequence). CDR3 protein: CASSTGQQDTQYF. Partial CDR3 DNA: TGTGCCAGCAGCACGGGACAACAAGACACCCAGTAC.

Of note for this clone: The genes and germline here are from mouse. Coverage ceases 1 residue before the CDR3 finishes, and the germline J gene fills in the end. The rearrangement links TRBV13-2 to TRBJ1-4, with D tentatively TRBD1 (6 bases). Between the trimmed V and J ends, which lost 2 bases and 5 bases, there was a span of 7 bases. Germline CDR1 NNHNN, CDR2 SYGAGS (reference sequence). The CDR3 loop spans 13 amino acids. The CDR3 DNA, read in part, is TGTGCCAGCGGTGAACAGGGAAACGAAAGATTATTT. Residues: CASGEQGNERLF. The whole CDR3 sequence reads CASGEQGNERLFF.

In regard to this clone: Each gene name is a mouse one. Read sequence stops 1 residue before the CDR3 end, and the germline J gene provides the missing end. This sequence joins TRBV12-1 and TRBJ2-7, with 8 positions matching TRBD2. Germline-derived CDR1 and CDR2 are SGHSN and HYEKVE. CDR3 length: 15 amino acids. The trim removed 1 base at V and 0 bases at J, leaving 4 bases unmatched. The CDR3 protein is CASSLAGGLSYEQYF. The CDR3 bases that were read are TGTGCCAGCTCTCTTGCTGGGGGGCTCTCCTATGAACAGTAC.

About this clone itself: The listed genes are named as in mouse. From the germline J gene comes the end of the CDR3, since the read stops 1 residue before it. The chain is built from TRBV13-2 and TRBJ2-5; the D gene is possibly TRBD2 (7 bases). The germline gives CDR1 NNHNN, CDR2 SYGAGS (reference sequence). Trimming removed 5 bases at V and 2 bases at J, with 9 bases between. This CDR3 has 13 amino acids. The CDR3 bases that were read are TGTGCCAGCGGGGGGGGCGGCCAAGACACCCAGTAC. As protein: CASGGGGQDTQY. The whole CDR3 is CASGGGGQDTQYF.

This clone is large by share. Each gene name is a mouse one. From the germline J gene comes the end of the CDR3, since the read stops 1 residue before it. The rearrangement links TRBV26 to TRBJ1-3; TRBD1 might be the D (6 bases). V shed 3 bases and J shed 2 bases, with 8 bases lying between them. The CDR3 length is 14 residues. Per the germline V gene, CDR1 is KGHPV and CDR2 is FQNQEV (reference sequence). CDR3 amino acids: CASSLTGTGNTLYF. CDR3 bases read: TGTGCCAGCAGTCTCACAGGGACTGGAAATACGCTCTAT.

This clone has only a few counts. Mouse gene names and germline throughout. CDR3 amino acids: CASSLQGANERLFF. The DNA read from the CDR3 is TGTGCCAGCAGCTTACAGGGGGCCAACGAAAGATTATTT. V and J are TRBV3 and TRBJ1-4, with TRBD1 matching over 7 bases. With the read ending 1 residue before the CDR3 end, the germline J gene is used to fill in that end. There are 14 residues in the CDR3. Trimming took 2 bases from V and 3 from J; bases not matched to a gene: 0. The germline V gene encodes CDR1 SNHLY and CDR2 FYNGKV (reference sequence).

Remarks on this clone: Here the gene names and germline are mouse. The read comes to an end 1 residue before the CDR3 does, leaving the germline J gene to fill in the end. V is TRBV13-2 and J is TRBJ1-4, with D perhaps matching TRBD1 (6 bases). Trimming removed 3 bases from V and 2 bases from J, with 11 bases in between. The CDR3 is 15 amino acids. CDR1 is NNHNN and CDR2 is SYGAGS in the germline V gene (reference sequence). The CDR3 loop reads CASGGGTQSNERLFF. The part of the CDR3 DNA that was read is TGTGCCAGCGGTGGCGGGACACAATCCAACGAAAGATTATTT.

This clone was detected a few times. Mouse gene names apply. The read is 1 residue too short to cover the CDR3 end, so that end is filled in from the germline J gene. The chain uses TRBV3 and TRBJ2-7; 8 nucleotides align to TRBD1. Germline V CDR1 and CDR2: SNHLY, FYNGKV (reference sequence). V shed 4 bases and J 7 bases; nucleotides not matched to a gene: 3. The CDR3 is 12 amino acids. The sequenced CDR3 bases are TGTGCCAGCAGCTCCCGGACAGGGGAACAGTAC. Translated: CASSSRTGEQY. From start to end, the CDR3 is CASSSRTGEQYF.

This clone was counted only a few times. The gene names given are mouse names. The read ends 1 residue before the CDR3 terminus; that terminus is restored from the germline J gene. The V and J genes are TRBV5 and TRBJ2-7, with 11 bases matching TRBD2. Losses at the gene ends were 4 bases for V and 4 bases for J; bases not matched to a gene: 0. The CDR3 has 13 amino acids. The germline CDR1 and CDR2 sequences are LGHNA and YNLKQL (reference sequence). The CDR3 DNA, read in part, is TGTGCCAGCAGCCGGGACTGGGGGTATGAACAGTAC. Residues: CASSRDWGYEQY. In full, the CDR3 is CASSRDWGYEQYF.

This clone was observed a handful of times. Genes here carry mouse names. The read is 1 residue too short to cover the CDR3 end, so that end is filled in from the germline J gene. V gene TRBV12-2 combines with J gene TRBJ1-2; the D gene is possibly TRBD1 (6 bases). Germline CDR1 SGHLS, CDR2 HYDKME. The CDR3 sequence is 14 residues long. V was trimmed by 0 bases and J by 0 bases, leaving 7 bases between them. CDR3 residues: CASSLGTTNSDYTF. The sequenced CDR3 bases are TGTGCCAGCTCTCTCGGGACAACAAACTCCGACTACACC.

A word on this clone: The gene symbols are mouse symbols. The CDR3 region is CASSLPGAETLYF. The sequenced part of the CDR3 DNA is TGTGCCAGCAGTCTGCCAGGTGCAGAAACGCTGTAT. The V and J genes are TRBV26 and TRBJ2-3; D uncertain. The read ends 1 residue shy of where the CDR3 ends; the end is completed using the germline J gene. Trimming stripped 2 bases from V and 1 base from J, with 4 bases between. This CDR3 has 13 amino acids. From germline, CDR1 is KGHPV and CDR2 FQNQEV (reference sequence).

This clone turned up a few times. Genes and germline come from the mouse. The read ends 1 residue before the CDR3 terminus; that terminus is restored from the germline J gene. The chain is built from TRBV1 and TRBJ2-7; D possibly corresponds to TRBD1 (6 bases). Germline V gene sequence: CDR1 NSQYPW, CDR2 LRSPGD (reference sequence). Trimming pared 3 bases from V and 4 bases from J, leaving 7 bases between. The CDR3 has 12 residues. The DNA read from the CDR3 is TGCACCTGCAGTGCGGGACAATATGAACAGTAC. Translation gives CTCSAGQYEQY. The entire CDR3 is CTCSAGQYEQYF.

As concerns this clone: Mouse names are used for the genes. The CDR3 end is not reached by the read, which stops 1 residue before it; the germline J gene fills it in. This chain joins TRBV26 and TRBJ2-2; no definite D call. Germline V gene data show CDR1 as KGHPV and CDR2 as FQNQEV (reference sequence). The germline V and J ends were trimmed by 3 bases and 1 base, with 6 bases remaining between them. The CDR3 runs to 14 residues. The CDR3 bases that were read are TGTGCCAGCAGTCTTGGAGAAAACACCGGGCAGCTCTAC. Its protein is CASSLGENTGQLY. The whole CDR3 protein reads CASSLGENTGQLYF.

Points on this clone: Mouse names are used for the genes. The sequenced CDR3 bases are TGTGCCAGCAGCCAAGACAGGGGTAGTGCAGAAACGCTGTAT. Translating gives CASSQDRGSAETLY. The entire CDR3 protein is CASSQDRGSAETLYF. The V gene is TRBV5, the J gene TRBJ2-3; maybe TRBD1 (6 bases). The CDR3 goes on 1 residue after the read ends, and that part is filled in from the germline J gene. Trimming stripped 0 bases from V and 0 bases from J, with 7 bases between. The CDR3 covers 15 residues. Germline loops: CDR1 LGHNA, CDR2 YNLKQL (reference sequence).

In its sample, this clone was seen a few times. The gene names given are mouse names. CDR3 region: CASSQGLGANTGQLYF. The DNA read from the CDR3 is TGTGCCAGCAGCCAGGGACTGGGGGCAAACACCGGGCAGCTCTAC. The chain joins TRBV3 to TRBJ2-2; 11 bases are a match to TRBD2. Coverage ceases 1 residue before the CDR3 finishes, and the germline J gene fills in the end. This CDR3 is 16 amino acids long. Germline CDR1 is SNHLY and CDR2 is FYNGKV (reference sequence). V lost 5 bases, J lost 0 bases, and 2 bases stayed unmatched.

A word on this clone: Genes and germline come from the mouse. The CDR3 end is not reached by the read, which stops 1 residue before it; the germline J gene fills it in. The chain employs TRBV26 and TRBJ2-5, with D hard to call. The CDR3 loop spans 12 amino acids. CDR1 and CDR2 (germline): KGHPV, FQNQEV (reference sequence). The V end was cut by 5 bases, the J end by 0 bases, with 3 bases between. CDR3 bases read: TGTGCCAGCAGTACAAACCAAGACACCCAGTAC. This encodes CASSTNQDTQY. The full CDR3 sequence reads CASSTNQDTQYF. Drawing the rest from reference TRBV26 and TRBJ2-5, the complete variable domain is NSKVIQTPRYLVKGQGQKAKMRCIPEKGHPVVFWYQQNKNNEFKFLINFQNQEVLQQIDMTEKRFSAECPSNSPCSLEIQSSEAGDSALYLCASSTNQDTQYFGPGTRLLVL.

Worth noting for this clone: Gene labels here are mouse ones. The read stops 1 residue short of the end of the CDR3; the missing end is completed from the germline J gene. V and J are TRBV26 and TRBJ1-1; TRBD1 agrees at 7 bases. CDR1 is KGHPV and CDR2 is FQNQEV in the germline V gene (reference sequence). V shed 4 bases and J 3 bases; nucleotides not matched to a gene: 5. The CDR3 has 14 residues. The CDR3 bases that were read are TGTGCCAGCAGTCCGCCGGGACAGTACACAGAAGTCTTC. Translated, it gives CASSPPGQYTEVF. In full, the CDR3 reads CASSPPGQYTEVFF.